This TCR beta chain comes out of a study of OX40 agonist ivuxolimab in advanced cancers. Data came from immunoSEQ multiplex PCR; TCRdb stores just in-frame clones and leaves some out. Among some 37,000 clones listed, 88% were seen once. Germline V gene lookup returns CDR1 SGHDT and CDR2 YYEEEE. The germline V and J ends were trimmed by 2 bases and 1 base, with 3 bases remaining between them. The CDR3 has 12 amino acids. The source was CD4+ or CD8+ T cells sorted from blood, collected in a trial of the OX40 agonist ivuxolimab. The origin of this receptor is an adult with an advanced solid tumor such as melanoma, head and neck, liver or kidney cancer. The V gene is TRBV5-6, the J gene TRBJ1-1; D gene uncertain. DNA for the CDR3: TGTGCCAGCAGCTTATGGAACACTGAAGCTTTCTTT. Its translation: CASSLWNTEAFF.